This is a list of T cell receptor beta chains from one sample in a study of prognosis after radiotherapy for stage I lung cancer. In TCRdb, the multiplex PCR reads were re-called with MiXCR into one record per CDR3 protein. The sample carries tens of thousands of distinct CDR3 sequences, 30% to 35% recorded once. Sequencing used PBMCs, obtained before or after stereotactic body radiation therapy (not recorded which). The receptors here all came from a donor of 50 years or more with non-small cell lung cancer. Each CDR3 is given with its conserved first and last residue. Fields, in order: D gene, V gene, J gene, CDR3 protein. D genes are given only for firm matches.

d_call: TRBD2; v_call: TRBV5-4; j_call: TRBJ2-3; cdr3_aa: CASSPGGAGGTDTQYF
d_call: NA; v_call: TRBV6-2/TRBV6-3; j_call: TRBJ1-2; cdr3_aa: CASSDWTVVVGLYGYTF
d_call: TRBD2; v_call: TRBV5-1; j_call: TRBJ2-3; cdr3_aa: CASAANRLAGGTQYF
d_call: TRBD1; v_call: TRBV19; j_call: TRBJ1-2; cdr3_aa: CASSNRGRGARGGYTF
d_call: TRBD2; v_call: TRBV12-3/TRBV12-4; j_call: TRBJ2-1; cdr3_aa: CASSHGGGGRSYNEQLF
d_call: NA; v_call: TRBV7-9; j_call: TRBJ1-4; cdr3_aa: CASSLARSVSWVPPQEKLFF
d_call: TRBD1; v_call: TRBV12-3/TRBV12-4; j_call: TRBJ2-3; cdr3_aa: CASSLERTGGGDTQYF
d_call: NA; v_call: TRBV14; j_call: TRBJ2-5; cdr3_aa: CASSQDWGPQETQYF
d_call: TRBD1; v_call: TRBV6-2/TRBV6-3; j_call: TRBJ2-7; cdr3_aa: CASSYGGTGHSDEQYF
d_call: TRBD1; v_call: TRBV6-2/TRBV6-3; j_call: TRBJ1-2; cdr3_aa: CASSYSNRGPYGYTF
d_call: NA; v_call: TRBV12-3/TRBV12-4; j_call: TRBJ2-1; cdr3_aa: CASSIDGSNEQFF
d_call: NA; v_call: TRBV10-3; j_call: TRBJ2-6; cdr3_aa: CAISGGTVSSGANVLTF
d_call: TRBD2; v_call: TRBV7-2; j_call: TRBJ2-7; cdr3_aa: CASSALGSGSWYEQYF
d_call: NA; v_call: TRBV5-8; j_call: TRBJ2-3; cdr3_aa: CASTLLASTDTQYF
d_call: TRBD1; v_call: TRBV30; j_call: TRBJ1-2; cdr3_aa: CAWGQANYGYTF
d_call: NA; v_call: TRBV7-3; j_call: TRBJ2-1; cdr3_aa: CASSLTGVASVQFF
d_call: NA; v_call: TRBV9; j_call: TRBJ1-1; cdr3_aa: CASSGTGSVNTEAFF
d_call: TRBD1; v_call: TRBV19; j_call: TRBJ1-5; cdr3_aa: CASRDRVDQPQHF
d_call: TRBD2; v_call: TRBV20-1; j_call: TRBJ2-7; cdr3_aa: CSARGAGGIYEQYF
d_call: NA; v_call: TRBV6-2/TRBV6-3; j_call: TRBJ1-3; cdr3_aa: CASSEFSSGNTIYF
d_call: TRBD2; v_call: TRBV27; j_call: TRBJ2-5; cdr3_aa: CASSLAPARGEETQYF
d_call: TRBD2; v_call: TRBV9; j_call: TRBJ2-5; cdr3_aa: CASSVASGRQETQYF
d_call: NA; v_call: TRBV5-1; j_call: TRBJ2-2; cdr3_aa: CASSLELRKDRAGELFF
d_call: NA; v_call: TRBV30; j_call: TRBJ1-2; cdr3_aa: CAWSRTVLGDGYTF
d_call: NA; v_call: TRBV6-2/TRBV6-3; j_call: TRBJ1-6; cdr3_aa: CASSCTADNSPPHF
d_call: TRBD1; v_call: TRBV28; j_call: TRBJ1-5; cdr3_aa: CASSPGTGRLPQHF
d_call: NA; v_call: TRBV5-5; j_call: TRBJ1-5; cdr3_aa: CASSSSWGFYNQPQHF
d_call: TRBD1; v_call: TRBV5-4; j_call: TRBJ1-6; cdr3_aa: CASSSTGDHSPLHF
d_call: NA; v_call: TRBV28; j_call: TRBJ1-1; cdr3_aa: CASGGSLMNTEAFF
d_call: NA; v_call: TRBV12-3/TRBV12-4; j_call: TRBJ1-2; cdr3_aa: CASSFRVYGYTF
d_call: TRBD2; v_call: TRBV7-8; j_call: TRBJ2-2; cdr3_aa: CASSQGTSAIRFSGELFF
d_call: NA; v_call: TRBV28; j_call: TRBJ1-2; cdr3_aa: CASSLGVFYGYTF
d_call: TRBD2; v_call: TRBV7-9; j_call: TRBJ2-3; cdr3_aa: CASSLGLAGRTDTQYF